This TCR beta chain appears in the sequencing data of a study of tumor-infiltrating lymphocytes in primary liver carcinoma. The roughly 20-31 mg bulk tissue piece was not sorted before simultaneous RNA and DNA extraction. Patients in the cohort were treatment-naive and living with chronic HBV infection. Five separate regions were sampled from each tumor. Trimming removed 6 bases at V and 0 bases at J, with 12 bases between. The CDR3 covers 14 residues. Per the germline V gene, CDR1 is WSHSY and CDR2 is SAAADI. Total RNA amounting to about 520 ng was the source from which TCR beta cDNA was made with a constant-region primer. Libraries for TCR beta were built through three nested multiplex PCR rounds, which together made up a slightly modified ARM-PCR procedure. The opening two PCR rounds, approximately 10 cycles each, paired TRBV1-TRBV30 forward primers with a C-beta reverse primer. TCRdb re-derived calls from the multiplex PCR reads in MiXCR, one entry per CDR3 protein. Among 25,000 or so distinct CDR3 sequences listed, over 60% were seen once.

V gene TRBV10-2 combines with J gene TRBJ2-7; the D is unclear. The sequence came from a woman aged 30 to 39 with primary liver carcinoma and hepatitis B virus infection. Material for sequencing was liver tumor tissue from sampling region 5. The subset was: tumor region T5, tumor centre. Here the CDR3 reads CASRSTANSYEQYF. Here the CDR3 DNA reads TGCGCCAGCAGAAGTACAGCCAACTCCTACGAGCAGTACTTC.